Shown below are 18 T cell receptor beta chains from a single sample sequenced in a study of blood T cell repertoires in COVID-19. TCRdb's copy holds only in-frame clones and misses some; the assay was immunoSEQ multiplex PCR. The sample lists around 380,000 clones, 70% to 90% seen once, with 1.3% in the top ten. What was sequenced was PBMCs or T cells enriched from blood (not recorded which). These receptors originate from a man aged 25-40 years who had recovered from COVID-19.

J is TRBJ1-2 and V is TRBV6-5; TRBD1 agrees at 8 bases. The germline V gene has CDR1 MNHEY and CDR2 SVGAGI. J lost 7 bases, V lost 2 bases, and 6 bases had no gene match. The CDR3 covers 14 residues. The CDR3 coding sequence is TGTGCCAGCAGTTACGGTCAGGGGGCGCGTGGCTACACCTTC. It codes for CASSYGQGARGYTF.

The CDR3 coding sequence is TGTGCCAGCAGCTCCACGCAGGAAAGGCAGTACTTC. This codes for CASSSTQERQYF. This rearrangement joins TRBV7-9 to TRBJ2-7; D is ambiguous. The CDR3 sequence is 12 residues long. Between the trimmed V and J ends, which lost 4 bases and 9 bases, there was a span of 13 bases. The germline V gene has CDR1 SEHNR and CDR2 FQNEAQ (reference sequence). The entire variable domain, with the rest obtained from reference TRBV7-9 and TRBJ2-7, is as follows: DTGVSQNPRHKITKRGQNVTFRCDPISEHNRLYWYRQTLGQGPEFLTYFQNEAQLEKSRLLSDRFSAERPKGSFSTLEIQRTEQGDSAMYLCASSSTQERQYFGPGTRLTVT.

The chain joins TRBV19 to TRBJ2-3; TRBD2 aligns across 11 bases. CDR3 size: 14 residues. V gave up 6 bases and J gave up 7 bases; unmatched junction bases: 6. Germline V gene data show CDR1 as LNHDA and CDR2 as SQIVND (reference sequence). CDR3 bases: TGTGCCAGTAGCCAGACTAGCGGGACCCATACGCAGTATTTT. This gives the protein CASSQTSGTHTQYF.

The V gene is TRBV25-1, the J gene TRBJ1-5, with D possibly TRBD1 on 5 matching bases. This CDR3 is built from 14 residues. Germline CDR1 is MGHDK and CDR2 is SYGVNS. V was clipped by 4 bases and J by 3 bases, with 10 bases between them. CDR3 loop: CASSAGGSNQPQHF. The DNA for the CDR3 is TGTGCCAGCAGTGCCGGGGGTTCCAATCAGCCCCAGCATTTT.

This clone was seen only a few times. The chain uses TRBV3-1 (or the pseudogene TRBV3-2) and TRBJ1-3, with no clear D. Germline assignment: CDR1 LGHDT and CDR2 YNNKEL (reference sequence). The CDR3 loop spans 13 amino acids. The V gene lost 4 bases and the J gene lost 4 bases, with 8 bases spanning the gap. The CDR3 sequence is CASSRSGGNTIYF. In DNA, the CDR3 is TGTGCCAGCAGCCGAAGCGGGGGAAACACCATATATTTT.

The gene calls are TRBV12-3 or TRBV12-4 and TRBJ1-5; tentative D call: TRBD1 (6 bases). Trimming removed 5 bases from V and 11 bases from J, with 13 bases in between. The CDR3 sequence is 12 residues long. CDR3 amino acids: CASSLDSTTQHF. In DNA, the CDR3 is TGTGCCAGCAGTCTGGACAGTACGACCCAGCATTTT.

The J gene is TRBJ1-6, the V gene TRBV27; perhaps TRBD1 as D (6 bases). From germline, CDR1 is MNHEY and CDR2 SMNVEV (reference sequence). V dropped 6 bases and J dropped 6 bases, with 21 bases sitting between them. CDR3 size: 17 residues. This CDR3 is CASSPRGPKYSNSPLHF. The DNA of the CDR3 is TGTGCCAGCAGCCCCAGGGGTCCGAAGTATAGTAATTCACCCCTCCACTTT.

The gene calls are TRBV28 and TRBJ1-6; 8 bases line up with TRBD1. This CDR3 is 15 amino acids long. Germline assignment: CDR1 MDHEN and CDR2 SYDVKM. V dropped 3 bases and J dropped 10; count of bases not matched to a gene: 8. CDR3 protein: CASSFLDRGRSPLHF. CDR3 coding DNA: TGTGCCAGCAGTTTCCTCGACAGGGGAAGGTCACCCCTCCACTTT.

This chain uses TRBV15 with TRBJ2-2, with a weak D call TRBD2 (5 bases). Germline V CDR1 and CDR2: LNHNV, YYDKDF (reference sequence). This CDR3 contains 14 residues. Trimming took off 0 bases at V and 6 bases at J, with 8 bases between the two ends. For the CDR3, the DNA is TGTGCCACCAGCAGAGATCGGGGTCCCGGGGAGCTGTTTTTT. This sequence encodes CATSRDRGPGELFF.

A few counts support this clone. This chain uses TRBV19 with TRBJ1-1; 10 bases map to TRBD1. The CDR3 is 15 amino acids. V shed 3 bases and J 5 bases; nucleotides not matched to a gene: 6. Germline V gene lookup returns CDR1 LNHDA and CDR2 SQIVND (reference sequence). CDR3 in amino acids: CASSIPLDRGTEAFF. CDR3 coding DNA: TGTGCCAGTAGTATCCCTTTGGACAGGGGGACTGAAGCTTTCTTT. The variable domain in full, with the rest retrieved from reference TRBV19 and TRBJ1-1, is DGGITQSPKYLFRKEGQNVTLSCEQNLNHDAMYWYRQDPGQGLRLIYYSQIVNDFQKGDIAEGYSVSREKKESFPLTVTSAQKNPTAFYLCASSIPLDRGTEAFFGQGTRLTVV.

This chain joins TRBV10-3 and TRBJ1-1; D possibly corresponds to TRBD1 (6 bases). The CDR3 is made up of 13 amino acids. V was shortened by 6 bases and J by 4 bases, with 12 bases between the two germline ends. In germline, CDR1 is ENHRY, CDR2 SYGVKD. CDR3 amino acids: CAISLGQFTEAFF. In nucleotides, the CDR3 is TGTGCCATCAGCCTCGGACAGTTCACTGAAGCTTTCTTT.

This chain joins TRBV5-5 and TRBJ1-3; 7 bases agree with TRBD1. This CDR3 has 20 amino acids. V lost 1 base to trimming and J lost 0 bases; unmatched junction nucleotides: 16. Germline-derived CDR1 and CDR2 are SGHKS and YYEKEE (reference sequence). The CDR3, as DNA: TGTGCCAGCAGCTTGACAGACAGGGTGTTCCGACATAACTCTGGAAACACCATATATTTT. It is translated as CASSLTDRVFRHNSGNTIYF.

J is TRBJ2-1 and V is TRBV7-2, with TRBD1 matching over 10 bases. J was trimmed by 4 bases and V by 6 bases; bases with no gene match: 6. The CDR3 loop spans 15 amino acids. The germline V gene has CDR1 SGHTA and CDR2 FQGNSA. This CDR3 reads CASSRRDRGYNEQFF. The CDR3 DNA is TGTGCCAGCAGTCGTCGGGACAGGGGTTACAATGAGCAGTTCTTC.

This sequence joins TRBV20-1 and TRBJ1-4; TRBD1 aligns across 7 bases. The CDR3 contains 11 residues. Germline V gene data show CDR1 as DFQATT and CDR2 as SNEGSKA (reference sequence). V lost 4 bases, J lost 10 bases, and 3 bases stayed unmatched. DNA of the CDR3: TGCAGTGCTAAAGGGGGCGGAAAACTGTTTTTT. Its translation: CSAKGGGKLFF.

The CDR3 DNA follows: TGTGCCAGCAGCGTAGGGGGCAGCACTGAAGCTTTCTTT. Translating it yields CASSVGGSTEAFF. The genes are TRBV9 and TRBJ1-1; TRBD1 is a possible D gene (5 bases). This CDR3 has 13 residues. Germline-derived CDR1 and CDR2 are SGDLS and YYNGEE. V was shortened by 0 bases and J by 4 bases, with 7 bases between the two germline ends.

V gene TRBV5-6 combines with J gene TRBJ2-4; 7 bases fit TRBD1. J lost 5 bases, V lost 1 base, and 3 bases had no gene match. Germline V gene sequence: CDR1 SGHDT, CDR2 YYEEEE. This CDR3 region has 14 residues. Written as DNA, the CDR3 is TGTGCCAGCAGCTTGCTAACAGGGGAAAACATTCAGTACTTC. Protein product: CASSLLTGENIQYF.

V usage is TRBV30 and J usage is TRBJ2-3; TRBD2 matches 7 bases. CDR3 length: 18 amino acids. After removal of 0 bases from V and 0 bases from J, the junction contained 12 bases not matched to a gene. Germline CDR1 is GTSNPN and CDR2 is SVGIG (reference sequence). In DNA, the CDR3 is TGTGCCTGGAGTGTACGTTTGCGGCGGGGGTCAAGCACAGATACGCAGTATTTT. Its protein is CAWSVRLRRGSSTDTQYF.

This clone came up a few times. The rearrangement joins TRBV7-2 to TRBJ1-6; D remains ambiguous. Germline V gene lookup returns CDR1 SGHTA and CDR2 FQGNSA. V lost 1 base, J lost 5 bases, and 6 bases lay in between. The CDR3 runs to 14 residues. CDR3 DNA sequence: TGTGCCAGCAGCTTAGGGCAGAATAATTCACCCCTCCACTTT. Residues: CASSLGQNNSPLHF.